A selection of T cell receptor beta chains follows, all from one sample in a study of blood T cell repertoires in COVID-19. TCRdb's table, derived via immunoSEQ multiplex PCR, lists solely in-frame clones and lacks some. The table includes some 150,000 clones, less than 90% detected once. Specimen: peripheral blood. The receptors were gathered from a woman in her 70s with COVID-19, enrolled during active disease. Both conserved end residues are part of each CDR3. D genes are given only for firm matches. Rows may omit the clone size; those that give it use once, few, many or a size class.

>14|TRBJ2-3|few|NA|TRBV28
CASQAGGSTDTQYF
TGTGCCAGTCAAGCGGGTGGAAGCACAGATACGCAGTATTTT
>14|TRBJ2-1|NA|TRBD2|TRBV19
CASTLAGGANEQFF
TGTGCCAGTACTTTAGCGGGAGGCGCCAATGAGCAGTTCTTC
>12|TRBJ1-1|once|NA|TRBV28
CASSRGQPGAFF
TGTGCCAGCAGCCGAGGACAGCCTGGAGCTTTCTTT
>16|TRBJ1-1|NA|NA|TRBV5-6
CASSPRAGVRNTEAFF
TGTGCCAGCAGCCCTCGGGCAGGGGTTCGGAACACTGAAGCTTTCTTT
>13|TRBJ1-5|few|TRBD1|TRBV7-2
CASSLGRDRTQHF
TGTGCCAGCAGCTTAGGAAGGGACAGGACCCAGCATTTT
>17|TRBJ2-1|NA|NA|TRBV18
CASSPLHGGSSYNEQFF
TGTGCCAGCTCACCACTTCACGGCGGTAGCTCCTACAATGAGCAGTTCTTC
>16|TRBJ2-1|NA|TRBD2|TRBV3-1/TRBV3-2
CASSQASGVSYNEQFF
TGTGCCAGCAGCCAAGCTAGCGGGGTCTCCTACAATGAGCAGTTCTTC
>15|TRBJ2-3|NA|TRBD2|TRBV10-3
CAINGRASGGNTQYF
TGTGCCATTAACGGGAGGGCTAGCGGGGGTAATACGCAGTATTTT
>13|TRBJ1-6|NA|NA|TRBV7-2
CASSLGGFSPLHF
TGTGCCAGCAGCTTGGGGGGGTTCTCACCCCTCCACTTT
>15|TRBJ1-4|NA|NA|TRBV2
CASSRGDQGSEKLFF
TGTGCCAGCAGTAGAGGTGACCAGGGTTCCGAAAAACTGTTTTTT
>13|TRBJ1-1|NA|TRBD1|TRBV27
CASSLRDRGSRVF
TGTGCCAGCAGTTTGAGGGACAGGGGGTCTAGGGTCTTT
>15|TRBJ2-7|NA|NA|TRBV28
CASIPGRDFSYEQYF
TGTGCCAGCATCCCCGGAAGGGACTTCTCCTACGAGCAGTACTTC
>15|TRBJ1-1|NA|NA|TRBV11-2
CASSPVEGGRTEAFF
TGTGCCAGCAGCCCGGTGGAGGGTGGGCGGACTGAAGCTTTCTTT
>11|TRBJ2-7|few|NA|TRBV7-9
CASSHRYEQYF
TGTGCCAGCAGCCACCGGTACGAGCAGTACTTC
>14|TRBJ2-1|NA|NA|TRBV7-8
CASSFVSVDNEQFF
TGTGCCAGCAGCTTCGTATCCGTCGACAATGAGCAGTTCTTC
>14|TRBJ2-7|NA|NA|TRBV28
CASSRQQGTYEQYF
TGTGCCAGCAGTCGCCAGCAGGGTACCTACGAGCAGTACTTC
>15|TRBJ2-1|NA|NA|TRBV6-5
CASSYRSSLYNEQFF
TGTGCCAGCAGTTATCGGTCTAGCCTCTACAATGAGCAGTTCTTC
>16|TRBJ2-1|once|TRBD2|TRBV7-9
CASRPLWRESNNEQFF
TGTGCCAGCAGGCCTCTTTGGCGGGAGAGCAACAATGAGCAGTTCTTC
>15|TRBJ2-1|NA|NA|TRBV9
CASSVGQATYNEQFF
TGTGCCAGCAGCGTAGGACAGGCGACCTACAATGAGCAGTTCTTC
>14|TRBJ1-1|NA|TRBD1|TRBV6-5
CASSSRQGGTEAFF
TGTGCCAGCAGCTCCCGACAGGGGGGCACTGAAGCTTTCTTT
>15|TRBJ2-1|NA|TRBD1|TRBV19
CASSRPGQASDEQFF
TGTGCCAGTAGTAGACCGGGACAGGCCTCCGATGAGCAGTTCTTC
>14|TRBJ2-5|NA|TRBD2|TRBV27
CASKSGGSGETQYF
TGTGCCAGCAAAAGCGGGGGGAGTGGCGAGACCCAGTACTTC
>18|TRBJ2-1|NA|TRBD2|TRBV5-1
CASSFLTSTGGQQYEQFF
TGCGCCAGCAGCTTCCTGACTAGCACGGGGGGGCAGCAATATGAGCAGTTCTTC
>15|TRBJ1-2|NA|NA|TRBV6-1
CASSEGKGGPYGYTF
TGTGCCAGCAGTGAAGGGAAGGGAGGACCCTATGGCTACACCTTC
>15|TRBJ1-1|NA|NA|TRBV28
CASSLERSPRGEAFF
TGTGCCAGCAGTTTAGAAAGGTCGCCCCGGGGGGAAGCTTTCTTT
>13|TRBJ1-2|NA|NA|TRBV27
CASRSQGTYGYTF
TGTGCCAGCAGGTCACAGGGAACCTATGGCTACACCTTC
>10|TRBJ2-7|NA|NA|TRBV29-1
CSVAASEQYF
TGCAGCGTAGCCGCGTCCGAGCAGTACTTC
>13|TRBJ2-1|NA|NA|TRBV30
CACRSYSYNEQFF
TGTGCCTGTCGGAGCTACTCCTACAATGAGCAGTTCTTC
>15|TRBJ1-5|NA|TRBD1|TRBV6-5
CASSSGTGPHQPQHF
TGTGCCAGCAGTTCCGGGACAGGGCCTCATCAGCCCCAGCATTTT
>14|TRBJ2-7|NA|TRBD2|TRBV10-2
CASSITSGSSEQYF
TGCGCCAGCAGTATTACTAGCGGGAGTAGCGAGCAGTACTTC
>15|TRBJ1-3|NA|NA|TRBV21-1
CASSARRVSGNTIYF
TGTGCCAGCAGCGCTCGACGGGTTTCTGGAAACACCATATATTTT